This T cell receptor beta chain was sequenced for a study of cytomegalovirus exposure and HLA in healthy donors. Findings and limits, study-wide: It was approximately 170 TCR beta chains that were listed as cytomegalovirus-associated.

The ends lost 5 bases at V and 3 bases at J; junction bases unmatched: 5. The V gene's germline CDR1 is SGHNT and CDR2 YENEEA. The CDR3 is made up of 15 amino acids. As concerns this clone: No antigen is known for it.

PCR primers comprised 60 Vbeta and 13 Jbeta primers. Profiled with immunoSEQ multiplex PCR; TCRdb holds only in-frame clones, not every one. There are more than 110,000 clones in the sample; roughly 79% occur only once, and over 2.5% lies in the top ten. The chain recombines TRBV11-3 with TRBJ2-2; 8 nucleotides line up with TRBD1. Material for sequencing was PBMCs. The receptor comes from a male donor in good health and CMV-seronegative. The DNA for the CDR3 is TGTGCCAGCAGCCCCACGACAGGGGACACCGGGGAGCTGTTTTTT. It specifies CASSPTTGDTGELFF.